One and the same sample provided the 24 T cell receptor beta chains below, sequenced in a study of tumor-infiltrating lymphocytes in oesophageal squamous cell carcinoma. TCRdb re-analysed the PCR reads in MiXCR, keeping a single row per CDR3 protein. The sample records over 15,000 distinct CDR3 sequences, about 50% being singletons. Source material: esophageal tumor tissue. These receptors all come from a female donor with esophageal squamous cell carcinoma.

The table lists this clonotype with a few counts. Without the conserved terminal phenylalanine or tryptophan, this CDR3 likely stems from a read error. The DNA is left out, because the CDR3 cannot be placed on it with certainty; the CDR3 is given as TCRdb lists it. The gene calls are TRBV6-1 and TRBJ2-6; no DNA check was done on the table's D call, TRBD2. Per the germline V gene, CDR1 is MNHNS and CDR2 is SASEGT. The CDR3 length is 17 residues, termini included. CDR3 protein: CASNRGLAGVVEQYFGA.

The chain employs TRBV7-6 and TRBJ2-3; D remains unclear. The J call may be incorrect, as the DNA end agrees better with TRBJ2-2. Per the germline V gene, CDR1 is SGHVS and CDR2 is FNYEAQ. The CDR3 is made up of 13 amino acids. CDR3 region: CASSISRTGELFF. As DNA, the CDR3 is TGTGCCAGCAGCATCTCCAGGACCGGGGAGCTGTTTTTT.

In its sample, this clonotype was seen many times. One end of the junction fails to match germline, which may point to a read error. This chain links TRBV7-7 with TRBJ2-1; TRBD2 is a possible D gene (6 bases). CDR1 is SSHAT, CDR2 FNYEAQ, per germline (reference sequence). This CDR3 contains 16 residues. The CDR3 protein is CASSLESGEPYNEQFF. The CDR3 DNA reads TGTGCTAGCAGCTTAGAATCGGGGGAGCCCTACAATGAGCAGTTCTTC.

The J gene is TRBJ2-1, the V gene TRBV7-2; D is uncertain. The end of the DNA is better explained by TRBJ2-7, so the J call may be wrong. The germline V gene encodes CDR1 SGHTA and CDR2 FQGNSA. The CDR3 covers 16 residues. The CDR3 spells CASSLDASFTYNEQYF. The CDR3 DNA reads TGTGCCAGCAGCTTAGACGCATCGTTTACCTACAATGAGCAGTACTTC.

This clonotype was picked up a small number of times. The CDR3 DNA sequence: TGTGCCAGCAGCTCAATGCCCCAAGAGACCCAGTACTTC. It specifies CASSSMPQETQYF. V and J are TRBV7-2 and TRBJ2-5, with no clear D. Between the trimmed V and J ends, which lost 4 bases and 1 base, there was a span of 7 bases. The CDR3 has 13 residues. CDR1 is SGHTA, CDR2 FQGNSA, per germline.

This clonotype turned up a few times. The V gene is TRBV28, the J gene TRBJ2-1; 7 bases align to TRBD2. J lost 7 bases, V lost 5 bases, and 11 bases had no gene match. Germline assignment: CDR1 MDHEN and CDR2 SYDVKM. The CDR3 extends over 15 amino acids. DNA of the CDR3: TGTGCCAGCAGTACAAGGACTAGTCCGTTGAATGAGCAGTTCTTC. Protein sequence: CASSTRTSPLNEQFF.

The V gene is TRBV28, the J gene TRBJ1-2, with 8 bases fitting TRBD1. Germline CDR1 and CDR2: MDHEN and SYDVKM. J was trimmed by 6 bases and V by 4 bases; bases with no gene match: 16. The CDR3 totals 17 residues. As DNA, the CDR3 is TGTGCCAGCAGTTCGCCCTCCGGGGACAGGCAAAGAGATGGCTACACCTTC. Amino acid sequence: CASSSPSGDRQRDGYTF.

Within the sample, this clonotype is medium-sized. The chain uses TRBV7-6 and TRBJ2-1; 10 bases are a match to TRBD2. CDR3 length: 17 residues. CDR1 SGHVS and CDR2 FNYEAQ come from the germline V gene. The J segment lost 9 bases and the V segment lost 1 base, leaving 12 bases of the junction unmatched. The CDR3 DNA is TGTGCCAGCAGCTTAGTATTCCTAGCGGGAGCCCCGGGTGAGCAGTTCTTC. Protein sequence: CASSLVFLAGAPGEQFF.

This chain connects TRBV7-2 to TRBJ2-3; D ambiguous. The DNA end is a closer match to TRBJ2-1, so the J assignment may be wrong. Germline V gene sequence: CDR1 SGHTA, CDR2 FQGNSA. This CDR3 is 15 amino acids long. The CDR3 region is CASSLSGQYGNEQFF. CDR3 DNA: TGTGCCAGCAGCTTATCGGGCCAATACGGGAATGAGCAGTTCTTC.

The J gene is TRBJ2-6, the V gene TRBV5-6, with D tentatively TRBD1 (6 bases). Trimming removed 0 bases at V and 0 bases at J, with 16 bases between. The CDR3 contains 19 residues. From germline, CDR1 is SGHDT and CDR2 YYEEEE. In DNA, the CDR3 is TGTGCCAGCAGCTTGGGTTCTACAGGGTATCACTCTGGGGCCAACGTCCTGACTTTC. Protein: CASSLGSTGYHSGANVLTF.

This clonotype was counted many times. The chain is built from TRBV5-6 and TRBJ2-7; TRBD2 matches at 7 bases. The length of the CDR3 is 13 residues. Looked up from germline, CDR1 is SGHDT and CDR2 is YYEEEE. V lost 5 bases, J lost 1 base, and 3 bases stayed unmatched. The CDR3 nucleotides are TGTGCCAGCAGACTAGCGTATTCCTACGAGCAGTACTTC. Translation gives CASRLAYSYEQYF.

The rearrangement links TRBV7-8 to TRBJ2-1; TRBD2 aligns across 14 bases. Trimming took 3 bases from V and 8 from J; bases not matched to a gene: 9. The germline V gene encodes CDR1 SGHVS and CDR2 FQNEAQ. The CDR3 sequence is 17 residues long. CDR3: CASSFVAGTSGSYEQFF. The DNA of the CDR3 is TGTGCCAGCAGCTTTGTGGCCGGGACTAGCGGGAGCTATGAGCAGTTCTTC.

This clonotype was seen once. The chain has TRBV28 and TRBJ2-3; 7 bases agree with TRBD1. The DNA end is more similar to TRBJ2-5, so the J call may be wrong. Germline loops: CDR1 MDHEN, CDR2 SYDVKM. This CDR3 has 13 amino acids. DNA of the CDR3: TGTGCCAGCAGTCTGACAGGGTTAGAGACCCAGTACTTC. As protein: CASSLTGLETQYF.

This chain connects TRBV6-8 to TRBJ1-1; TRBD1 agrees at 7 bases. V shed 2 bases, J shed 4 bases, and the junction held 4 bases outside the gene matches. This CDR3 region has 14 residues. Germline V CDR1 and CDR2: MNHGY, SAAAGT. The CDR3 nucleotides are TGTGCCAGCAGTTACCGGGACAGTCCCACTGAAGCTTTCTTT. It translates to CASSYRDSPTEAFF.

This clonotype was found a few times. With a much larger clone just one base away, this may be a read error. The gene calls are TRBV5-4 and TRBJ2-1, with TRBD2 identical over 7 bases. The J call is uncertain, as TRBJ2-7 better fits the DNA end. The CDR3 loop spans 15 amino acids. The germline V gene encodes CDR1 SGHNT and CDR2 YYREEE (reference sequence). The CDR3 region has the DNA TGTGCCAGCAGCTTTCCTAGCGGAACCCGGAATGAGCAGTACTTC. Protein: CASSFPSGTRNEQYF.

The CDR3 loop is CASSNPHGLAGRRGDEQFF. The CDR3 coding sequence is TGTGCCAGCAGCAACCCCCACGGCCTAGCGGGACGGAGAGGGGATGAGCAGTTCTTC. The rearrangement links TRBV7-8 to TRBJ2-1; TRBD2 matches at 9 bases. V gave up 5 bases and J gave up 8 bases; unmatched junction bases: 22. Germline CDR1 and CDR2: SGHVS and FQNEAQ. The CDR3 runs to 19 residues.

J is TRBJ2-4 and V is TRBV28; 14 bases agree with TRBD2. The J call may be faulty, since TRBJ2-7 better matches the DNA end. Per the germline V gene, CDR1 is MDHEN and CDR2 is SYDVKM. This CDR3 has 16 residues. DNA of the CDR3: TGTGCCAGCAGCCCGGGACTAGCGGGAGATCGCTACGAGCAGTACTTC. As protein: CASSPGLAGDRYEQYF.

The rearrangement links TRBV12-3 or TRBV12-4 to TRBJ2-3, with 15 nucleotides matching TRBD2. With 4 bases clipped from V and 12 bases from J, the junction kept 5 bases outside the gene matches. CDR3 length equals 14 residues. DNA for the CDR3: TGTGCCAGCAGTTACGGGACTAGCGGGAGGTCTCAGTATTTT. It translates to CASSYGTSGRSQYF.

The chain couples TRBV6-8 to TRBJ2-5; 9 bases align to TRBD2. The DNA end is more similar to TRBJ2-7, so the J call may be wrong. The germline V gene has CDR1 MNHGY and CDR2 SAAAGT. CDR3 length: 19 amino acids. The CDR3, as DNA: TGTGCCAGCAGTGGCTCCGGGACTAGCTCACTCATTCGGGGCCACGAGCAGTACTTC. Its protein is CASSGSGTSSLIRGHEQYF.

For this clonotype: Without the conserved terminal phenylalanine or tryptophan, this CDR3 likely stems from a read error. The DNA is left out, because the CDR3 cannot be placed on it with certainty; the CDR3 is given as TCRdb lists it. The CDR3 sequence: CASSLLLAGEWYEQYFGN. The chain couples TRBV7-8 to TRBJ2-5; the D segment call TRBD2 is taken from the table without a DNA check. Germline V gene lookup returns CDR1 SGHVS and CDR2 FQNEAQ. From its first to its last residue, the CDR3 has 18 amino acids.

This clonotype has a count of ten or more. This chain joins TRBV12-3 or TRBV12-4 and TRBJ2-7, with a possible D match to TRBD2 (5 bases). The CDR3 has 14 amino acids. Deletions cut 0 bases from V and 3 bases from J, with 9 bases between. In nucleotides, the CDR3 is TGTGCCAGCAGTTTAGCGACCGCGGGCTACGAGCAGTACTTC. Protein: CASSLATAGYEQYF.

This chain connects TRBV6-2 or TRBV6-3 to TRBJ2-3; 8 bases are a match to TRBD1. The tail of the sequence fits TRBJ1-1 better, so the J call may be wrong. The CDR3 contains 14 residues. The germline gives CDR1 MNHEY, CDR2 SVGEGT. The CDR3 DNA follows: TGTGCCAGCAGTTCAGGGGGCTCTATTGATGAAGCTTTCTTT. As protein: CASSSGGSIDEAFF.

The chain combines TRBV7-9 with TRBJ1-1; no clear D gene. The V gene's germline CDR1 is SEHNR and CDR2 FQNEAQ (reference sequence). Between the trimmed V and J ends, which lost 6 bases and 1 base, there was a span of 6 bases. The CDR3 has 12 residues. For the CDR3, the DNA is TGTGCCAGCAGGGACGGGAACACTGAAGCTTTCTTT. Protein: CASRDGNTEAFF.

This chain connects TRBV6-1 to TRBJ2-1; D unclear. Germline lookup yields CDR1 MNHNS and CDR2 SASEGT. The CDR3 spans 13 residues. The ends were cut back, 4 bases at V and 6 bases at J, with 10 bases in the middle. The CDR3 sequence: CASSAYSVNEQFF. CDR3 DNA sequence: TGTGCCAGCAGTGCCTACTCGGTCAATGAGCAGTTCTTC.